Following are 25 T cell receptor beta chains from one sample sequenced in a study of technical replicates of blood from a handful of donors. The assay was immunoSEQ multiplex PCR, and TCRdb's table has in-frame clones only and misses some. Of roughly 11,000 clones detected, more than 85% appear once; the ten largest clones hold about 9.7%. Sequencing was done on a sample of PBMCs. The source of these receptors is a human donor in good health.

V usage is TRBV7-6 and J usage is TRBJ2-3; 11 nucleotides line up with TRBD2. The CDR3 consists of 16 residues. The V gene end was trimmed by 5 bases and the J gene end by 2 bases; junction bases not matched to a gene: 6. Looked up from germline, CDR1 is SGHVS and CDR2 is FNYEAQ. CDR3 protein: CASSPLAGGITDTQYF. In DNA form, the CDR3 reads TGTGCCAGCAGCCCTTTAGCGGGAGGGATCACAGATACGCAGTATTTT.

This chain joins TRBV10-2 and TRBJ2-7, with 10 bases identical to TRBD1. Germline loops: CDR1 WSHSY, CDR2 SAAADI. J was trimmed by 2 bases and V by 2 bases; bases with no gene match: 3. The CDR3 has 15 amino acids. The CDR3 nucleotides are TGCGCCAGCAGTGAGCTAGGACAGGGGGCCTACGAGCAGTACTTC. This sequence encodes CASSELGQGAYEQYF.

This chain uses TRBV19 with TRBJ1-5; D is ambiguous. Trimming cost V 0 bases and J 5 bases, with 11 bases left between them. This CDR3 region has 15 residues. Per the germline V gene, CDR1 is LNHDA and CDR2 is SQIVND (reference sequence). The DNA of the CDR3 is TGTGCCAGTAGTATAGATGTAAACAGTCATCAGCCCCAGCATTTT. Translated: CASSIDVNSHQPQHF.

J is TRBJ2-2 and V is TRBV21-1; TRBD1 is the table's D call and was not checked against the DNA. TRBV21-1 is termed a pseudogene. CDR3 length: 21 residues. The CDR3 reads CASSKVRSRRVPAWDTGELFF. The CDR3, as DNA: TGTGCCAGCAGCAAAGTCCGTAGTCGCAGGGTTCCCGCCTGGGACACCGGGGAGCTGTTTTTT.

The V call is TRBV5-6, the J call TRBJ2-3, with D possibly matching TRBD1 (6 bases). This CDR3 region has 14 residues. From germline, CDR1 is SGHDT and CDR2 YYEEEE. V shed 0 bases and J shed 4 bases, with 9 bases lying between them. This CDR3 reads CASSLDRTADTQYF. DNA of the CDR3: TGTGCCAGCAGCTTGGATCGGACAGCAGATACGCAGTATTTT.

The chain employs TRBV13 and TRBJ2-1, with 7 bases that match TRBD1. CDR1 and CDR2 from the germline V gene are PRHDT and FYEKMQ (reference sequence). V lost 6 bases, J lost 8 bases, and 7 bases stayed unmatched. This CDR3 contains 13 residues. The CDR3: CASSIGGLDEQFF. CDR3 DNA sequence: TGTGCCAGCAGTATAGGGGGCCTGGATGAGCAGTTCTTC.

J is TRBJ2-3 and V is TRBV7-9; the match to TRBD2 covers 7 bases. With V trimmed by 5 bases and J by 2 bases, 4 bases remained unmatched. This CDR3 is 14 amino acids long. CDR1 is SEHNR, CDR2 FQNEAQ, per germline (reference sequence). DNA for the CDR3: TGTGCCAGCAGCCCAGGGACTAACACAGATACGCAGTATTTT. It codes for CASSPGTNTDTQYF.

V usage is TRBV5-1 and J usage is TRBJ2-3; 10 nucleotides match TRBD2. After removal of 4 bases from V and 0 bases from J, the junction contained 5 bases not matched to a gene. CDR1 is SGHRS and CDR2 is YFSETQ in the germline V gene. CDR3 length equals 16 residues. The CDR3 loop reads CASSPRTSGSTDTQYF. CDR3 nucleotide sequence: TGCGCCAGCAGCCCGAGGACTAGCGGTAGCACAGATACGCAGTATTTT.

This chain connects TRBV28 to TRBJ2-7; TRBD1 matches at 8 bases. This CDR3 has 15 amino acids. Germline V gene sequence: CDR1 MDHEN, CDR2 SYDVKM. V trimming: 3 bases; J trimming: 7 bases; junction bases outside the gene matches: 11. The CDR3 loop is CASSFPGQGANEQYF. As DNA, the CDR3 is TGTGCCAGCAGTTTTCCCGGCCAGGGGGCTAATGAGCAGTACTTC.

In nucleotides, the CDR3 is TGCGCCAGCAGTCAATCAGTCGGGGTCTACAGCACAGATACGCAGTATTTT. This translates into CASSQSVGVYSTDTQYF. The chain joins TRBV23-1 to TRBJ2-3; possibly TRBD2 for D (5 bases). TRBV23-1 belongs to the ORF category, with a function that is uncertain. V was cut by 0 bases and J by 0 bases, with 13 bases left in between. The CDR3 has 17 residues.

The genes are TRBV5-1 and TRBJ1-2; D call uncertain. Germline V gene sequence: CDR1 SGHRS, CDR2 YFSETQ. V lost 5 bases, J lost 2 bases, and 19 bases lay in between. The CDR3 loop spans 16 amino acids. CDR3 coding DNA: TGCGCCAGCAGTTTGAACCTTTTGACAAGGAACTATGGCTACACCTTC. Its translation: CASSLNLLTRNYGYTF. Drawing the rest from reference TRBV5-1 and TRBJ1-2, the complete variable domain is KAGVTQTPRYLIKTRGQQVTLSCSPISGHRSVSWYQQTPGQGLQFLFEYFSETQRNKGNFPGRFSGRQFSNSRSEMNVSTLELGDSALYLCASSLNLLTRNYGYTFGSGTRLTVV.

The rearrangement links TRBV19 to TRBJ2-7; 8 positions agree with TRBD1. The CDR3 is made up of 15 amino acids. Germline-derived CDR1 and CDR2 are LNHDA and SQIVND (reference sequence). With V trimmed by 5 bases and J by 2 bases, 8 bases remained unmatched. The CDR3 loop is CASSPRTGSTYEQYF. For the CDR3, the DNA is TGTGCCAGTAGTCCCCGGACAGGGAGCACCTACGAGCAGTACTTC.

V and J are TRBV6-5 and TRBJ1-5, with D possibly TRBD1 on 6 matching bases. The CDR3 sequence is 15 residues long. The V gene's germline CDR1 is MNHEY and CDR2 SVGAGI. Trimming removed 4 bases from V and 2 bases from J, with 12 bases in between. The CDR3 sequence: CASSSQGAGNQPQHF. CDR3 sequence (DNA): TGTGCCAGCAGTTCACAGGGCGCTGGCAATCAGCCCCAGCATTTT.

This sequence joins TRBV2 and TRBJ1-3, with D unresolved. Trimming took off 8 bases at V and 0 bases at J, with 14 bases between the two ends. This CDR3 is built from 15 residues. The germline V gene encodes CDR1 SNHLY and CDR2 FYNNEI. The CDR3 DNA follows: TGTGCCAGCGTTAAAGAGGCCCTCTCTGGAAACACCATATATTTT. Translating it yields CASVKEALSGNTIYF.

This chain joins TRBV29-1 and TRBJ1-2; D is unclear. Germline CDR1 and CDR2: SQVTM and ANQGSEA. Trimming removed 4 bases from V and 6 bases from J, with 18 bases in between. The CDR3 has 14 residues. DNA for the CDR3: TGCAGCGTTGTTCAGAGCCCTTCCGGGAATGGCTACACCTTC. Translating gives CSVVQSPSGNGYTF.

The J gene is TRBJ2-1, the V gene TRBV11-3, with 13 bases aligning to TRBD2. In germline, CDR1 is SGHNT, CDR2 YENEEA. Losses at the gene ends were 5 bases for V and 8 bases for J; bases not matched to a gene: 6. The CDR3 spans 15 residues. The CDR3 DNA sequence: TGTGCCAGCAGCAAAACTAGCGGGAGGGCCTATGAGCAGTTCTTC. Its translation is CASSKTSGRAYEQFF.

The V and J genes are TRBV19 and TRBJ2-1, with D perhaps matching TRBD2 (5 bases). The germline V gene has CDR1 LNHDA and CDR2 SQIVND (reference sequence). This CDR3 has 14 amino acids. Trimming pared 8 bases from V and 8 bases from J, leaving 19 bases between. The CDR3, as DNA: TGTGCCAGTGATCCGGGAAAGAGGTTCGATGAGCAGTTCTTC. Translated, it gives CASDPGKRFDEQFF.

The V and J genes are TRBV7-9 and TRBJ2-5, with TRBD2 identical over 10 bases. The CDR3 is 15 residues long. The germline V gene has CDR1 SEHNR and CDR2 FQNEAQ (reference sequence). With 5 bases clipped from V and 2 bases from J, the junction kept 5 bases outside the gene matches. The CDR3 DNA reads as TGTGCCAGCAGCCCCCAACTAGCGGGGCAAGAGACCCAGTACTTC. Protein: CASSPQLAGQETQYF.

The chain uses TRBV30 and TRBJ2-6, with 13 bases aligning to TRBD2. Germline V CDR1 and CDR2: GTSNPN, SVGIG (reference sequence). CDR3 length equals 21 residues. V lost 0 bases to trimming and J lost 4 bases; unmatched junction nucleotides: 15. In DNA, the CDR3 is TGTGCCTGGAGTGTATCTCTAGGACTAGCGGGAGCAAGCCTCGGGGCCAACGTCCTGACTTTC. The encoded protein is CAWSVSLGLAGASLGANVLTF.

This CDR3 is CASSHGGQHKTYEQYF. The CDR3 bases are TGTGCCAGCAGCCATGGAGGGCAGCACAAAACCTACGAGCAGTACTTC. V is TRBV4-2 and J is TRBJ2-7; D is possibly TRBD2 (6 bases). Germline V lookup: CDR1 LGHNA, CDR2 YNFKEQ. The V gene lost 3 bases and the J gene lost 2 bases, with 17 bases spanning the gap. The CDR3 runs 16 residues.

J is TRBJ1-6 and V is TRBV30; no reliable D call. The CDR3 has 12 residues. Trimming removed 1 base at V and 13 bases at J, with 11 bases between. Looked up from germline, CDR1 is GTSNPN and CDR2 is SVGIG (reference sequence). For the CDR3, the DNA is TGTGCCTGGAGTGAAGCGCCTGATCCCCTCCACTTT. Its translation is CAWSEAPDPLHF.

This clone appeared a few times. This chain links TRBV4-1 with TRBJ1-1; TRBD1 matches 8 bases. With 7 bases clipped from V and 4 bases from J, the junction kept 5 bases outside the gene matches. Germline CDR1 reads MGHRA; CDR2 reads YSYEKL. The CDR3 loop spans 13 amino acids. The CDR3 sequence: CASKQGGGTEAFF. Here the CDR3 DNA reads TGCGCCAGCAAACAGGGGGGGGGCACTGAAGCTTTCTTT.

This clone was detected only a few times. The gene calls are TRBV5-1 and TRBJ2-1; 8 bases are shared with TRBD2. Germline V CDR1 and CDR2: SGHRS, YFSETQ. J was trimmed by 10 bases and V by 5 bases; bases with no gene match: 11. CDR3 length: 14 residues. CDR3 protein: CASSLAGNGKEQFF. The CDR3 DNA is TGCGCCAGCAGTTTAGCGGGAAACGGGAAGGAGCAGTTCTTC.

The chain recombines TRBV5-4 with TRBJ2-7; tentative D call: TRBD1 (6 bases). Per germline, CDR1 SGHNT and CDR2 YYREEE (reference sequence). Between the trimmed V and J ends, which lost 5 bases and 2 bases, there was a span of 11 bases. The CDR3 spans 13 residues. CDR3 sequence: CASRQWTAYEQYF. The CDR3 region has the DNA TGTGCCAGCAGGCAATGGACAGCCTACGAGCAGTACTTC.

The chain is built from TRBV10-3 and TRBJ1-1; D not resolved. There are 10 residues in the CDR3. V was clipped by 11 bases and J by 7 bases, with 11 bases between them. CDR1 ENHRY and CDR2 SYGVKD come from the germline V gene. This chain's CDR3 is CASSGNEAFF. The CDR3 region has the DNA TGTGCCTCCAGTGGTAATGAAGCTTTCTTT.